A selection of T cell receptor beta chains follows, all from one sample in a study of blood T cell repertoires in COVID-19. Repertoires were generated with immunoSEQ multiplex PCR, while TCRdb's copy carries only in-frame clones and drops some. The sample carries fewer than 300,000 clones, roughly 85% recorded once. The sequenced sample consisted of peripheral blood. The receptors come from a young woman with acute or convalescent COVID-19. Each CDR3 is given with its conserved first and last residue. Each record gives: J gene, D gene, V gene, clone size, CDR3 length, CDR3 DNA, CDR3 protein. A D gene is named only where the DNA matches it firmly. Clone sizes are given selectively: once, few, many, or a class where the clone is expanded.

TRBJ2-4 TRBD1 TRBV2 NA 13 TGTGCCAGCACAGGGACAGGGCGGAACATTCAGTACTTC CASTGTGRNIQYF
TRBJ1-1 NA TRBV7-9 NA 12 TGTGCCAGCAGCCCAATGAACACTGAAGCTTTCTTT CASSPMNTEAFF
TRBJ1-1 NA TRBV4-3 few 14 TGCGCCAGCAGCCTCGGGGGGTGGAACACTGAAGCTTTCTTT CASSLGGWNTEAFF
TRBJ2-1 NA TRBV3-1/TRBV3-2 NA 12 TGTGCCAGCAGCGGAGCCTACAATGAGCAGTTCTTC CASSGAYNEQFF
TRBJ1-3 TRBD1 TRBV5-4 NA 15 TGTGCCAGCAGCCCTGGACAGGGGGGTGGAAACACCATATATTTT CASSPGQGGGNTIYF
TRBJ2-7 TRBD2 TRBV7-8 NA 15 TGTGCCAGCAGCTCCCCGGGCGGGAGATTGTACGAGCAGTACTTC CASSSPGGRLYEQYF
TRBJ2-1 NA TRBV2 NA 14 TGTGCCAGCAAAGGGCCGAATACCTGGGAGGAGCAGTTCTTC CASKGPNTWEEQFF
TRBJ2-4 NA TRBV4-1 NA 15 TGCGCCAGCAGCCAAGATACAGCCTCCAAAAACATTCAGTACTTC CASSQDTASKNIQYF
TRBJ2-1 TRBD1 TRBV23-1 NA 17 TGCGCCAGCAGTCAACCACAGGGGGTATGGTCCTACAATGAGCAGTTCTTC CASSQPQGVWSYNEQFF
TRBJ2-3 TRBD2 TRBV2 few 17 TGTGCCAGCGACTTAGCTAGCGGGAGCGACTACACAGATACGCAGTATTTT CASDLASGSDYTDTQYF
TRBJ1-4 TRBD1 TRBV28 NA 16 TGTGCCAGCAGTTTTTCAGGGGGCAGGAGGAATGAAAAACTGTTTTTT CASSFSGGRRNEKLFF
TRBJ2-7 NA TRBV19 few 13 TGTGCCAGTAGTATTGGGGCTTGGTATGAGCAGTACTTC CASSIGAWYEQYF
TRBJ2-2 TRBD2 TRBV6-2/TRBV6-3 NA 15 TGTGCCAGCAGTCCGAGCGGGGTGAACACCGGGGAGCTGTTTTTT CASSPSGVNTGELFF
TRBJ1-2 NA TRBV2 NA 15 TGTGCCAGCAGTGAATACAGGGATGCAAACTATGGCTACACCTTC CASSEYRDANYGYTF
TRBJ1-1 NA TRBV6-5 NA 14 TGTGCCAGCAGTACAGGGAAGGGGGACACTGAAGCTTTCTTT CASSTGKGDTEAFF
TRBJ2-4 NA TRBV28 NA 15 TGTGCCAGCAGTTTCCCGGGAGTAGCCAAAAACATTCAGTACTTC CASSFPGVAKNIQYF
TRBJ2-1 TRBD2 TRBV4-1 once 18 TGCGCCAGCAGCCAAGATTACGGGACTAGCGGACCCTACAATGAGCAGTTCTTC CASSQDYGTSGPYNEQFF
TRBJ2-3 TRBD2 TRBV30 once 15 TGTGCCTGGAGGGTGCTAGCGGGAGGAACAGATACGCAGTATTTT CAWRVLAGGTDTQYF
TRBJ2-1 NA TRBV30 NA 12 TGTGCCTGGAGGGCCCAGGGTCGGGAGCAGTTCTTC CAWRAQGREQFF
TRBJ2-1 NA TRBV6-2/TRBV6-3 NA 15 TGTGCCAGCAGTGCGGAGTTCAGCTCCTACAATGAGCAGTTCTTC CASSAEFSSYNEQFF
TRBJ2-7 TRBD2 TRBV6-5 NA 14 TGTGCCAGCCTAACTAGCGGGCACCCCTACGAGCAGTACTTC CASLTSGHPYEQYF
TRBJ2-2 NA TRBV2 NA 15 TGTGCCAGCAGGTCAGAAACCACGAACACCGGGGAGCTGTTTTTT CASRSETTNTGELFF
TRBJ2-1 NA TRBV11-2 NA 13 TGTGCCAGCAGCTTCCAACTAGCCGGTGAGCAGTTCTTC CASSFQLAGEQFF
TRBJ2-7 TRBD1 TRBV30 once 16 TGTGCCTGGCGCGCAAGGCCGGGGACAGGGGGCAACGAGCAGTACTTC CAWRARPGTGGNEQYF
TRBJ2-1 TRBD2 TRBV27 NA 19 TGTGCCAGCAGTTTTAGAGTGGCCCTAGCGGGAAGCTCCTACAATGAGCAGTTCTTC CASSFRVALAGSSYNEQFF
TRBJ1-2 NA TRBV6-1 NA 13 TGTGCCAGCAGTGAAGGACAGAACTATGGCTACACCTTC CASSEGQNYGYTF
TRBJ2-1 TRBD1 TRBV5-4 NA 16 TGTGCCAGCAGCTATAACACAGGGGCCTCCTACAATGAGCAGTTCTTC CASSYNTGASYNEQFF
TRBJ1-1 NA TRBV6-1 NA 17 TGTGCCAGCAGTGAAGGGGCAGGGATGGGATGGGGCACTGAAGCTTTCTTT CASSEGAGMGWGTEAFF
TRBJ2-1 TRBD2 TRBV4-1 NA 18 TGCGCCAGCAGCCACGAAACATCGGGACTAGCGGGAGGAACTGAGCAGTTCTTC CASSHETSGLAGGTEQFF
TRBJ1-2 TRBD1 TRBV6-5 NA 14 TGTGCCAGCAGTTACTCTGGGACAGGGAATGGCTACACCTTC CASSYSGTGNGYTF
TRBJ1-1 NA TRBV2 NA 15 TGTGCCAGCAGTGATCGTGGACAGTTGTTCACTGAAGCTTTCTTT CASSDRGQLFTEAFF
TRBJ2-2 NA TRBV5-1 NA 15 TGCGCCAGCAGCTTGGATGGGGGGATCACCGGGGAGCTGTTTTTT CASSLDGGITGELFF
TRBJ1-4 TRBD1 TRBV11-3 NA 17 TGTGCCAGCAGCTTCTGCCATAGCGACAGGGAGAATGAAAAACTGTTTTTT CASSFCHSDRENEKLFF
TRBJ2-7 NA TRBV5-6 NA 15 TGTGCCAGCAGATACGGGACAGACCCGGGGGACGAGCAGTACTTC CASRYGTDPGDEQYF
TRBJ1-4 NA TRBV18 many 14 TGTGCCAGCTCACCGAGCAGGGGCGAGGAAAAACTGTTTTTT CASSPSRGEEKLFF
TRBJ1-1 NA TRBV6-6 NA 15 TGTGCCAGCAGTTATAGGGCTGGACAGAACACTGAAGCTTTCTTT CASSYRAGQNTEAFF